The clone carrying this T cell receptor beta chain was counted a few times. The data originate from a study of T cell repertoires in cytomegalovirus infection. TCRdb re-called the reads with MiXCR, one entry per CDR3 protein. Here the sample spans approximately 700,000 distinct CDR3 sequences, approximately 34% being singletons. This clonotype was sampled from a human donor in good health (CMV status not recorded). Some clones in this sample may be carry-over from other donors' samples. Sequencing was performed on PBMCs.

This chain's CDR3 is CSASVKYGYTF. The CDR3 nucleotides are TGCAGTGCTTCGGTGAAGTATGGCTACACCTTC. This chain joins TRBV20-1 and TRBJ1-2; no clear D gene. Germline CDR1 reads DFQATT; CDR2 reads SNEGSKA (reference sequence). V was pared by 5 bases and J by 5 bases, with 9 bases between. There are 11 residues in the CDR3.